The 6 T cell receptor beta chains below come from one sample, sequenced in a study of regulatory T cells in long-lasting Graves disease. The time point here: newly diagnosed GD, antithyroid drugs for less than 3 months. There was RNA extracted from PBMCs, and the TCR library was made from it. With iRepertoire HTBI primers and Arm-PCR of CDR3 regions, TCR beta libraries were built. Via MiXCR, TCRdb re-called the multiplex PCR reads, giving one row per CDR3 protein. The sample lists some 320,000 distinct CDR3 sequences, 15% to 20% occurring once. The source material was peripheral blood mononuclear cells (PBMCs), sampled at new diagnosis, from a patient treated with antithyroid drugs. These receptors all stem from a female donor with Graves disease.

This clonotype has a count of ten or more. The V call is TRBV11-2, the J call TRBJ2-5; 7 bases match TRBD1. CDR3 size: 13 residues. Losses at the gene ends were 5 bases for V and 3 bases for J; bases not matched to a gene: 3. Germline values: CDR1 SGHAT, CDR2 FQNNGV. In DNA form, the CDR3 reads TGTGCCAGCAGCAGAGGGACAGAAGAGACCCAGTACTTC. Translating it yields CASSRGTEETQYF.

This clonotype has ten or more counts. This sequence joins TRBV27 and TRBJ2-3, with 12 bases fitting TRBD2. CDR3 length: 16 amino acids. J gave up 4 bases and V 4 bases, and 6 bases lay outside the gene matches. Per the germline V gene, CDR1 is MNHEY and CDR2 is SMNVEV (reference sequence). CDR3 nucleotides: TGTGCCAGCAGTTCGAGACTAGCGGGAGTCCCAGATACGCAGTATTTT. It translates to CASSSRLAGVPDTQYF.

The chain recombines TRBV6-5 with TRBJ2-5; 7 positions agree with TRBD2. This CDR3 has 14 amino acids. Per germline, CDR1 MNHEY and CDR2 SVGAGI. V was clipped by 2 bases and J by 5 bases; unmatched bases: 5. CDR3 sequence (DNA): TGTGCCAGCAGTTACGGCGGGAGAGGCGAGACCCAGTACTTC. Protein: CASSYGGRGETQYF.

Comments on this clonotype: A much larger clone lies one base from this, so it may be a read error. The chain couples TRBV20-1 to TRBJ2-7, with 9 bases aligning to TRBD1. There are 16 residues in the CDR3. Germline lookup yields CDR1 DFQATT and CDR2 SNEGSKA (reference sequence). The CDR3: CSATNMPGQGSYEHYF. CDR3 DNA sequence: TGCAGTGCTACTAATATGCCGGGACAGGGATCCTACGAGCACTACTTC.

This clonotype appeared many times. The chain employs TRBV30 and TRBJ1-1; D unclear. This CDR3 comprises 13 residues. CDR1 and CDR2 (germline): GTSNPN, SVGIG (reference sequence). The germline V and J ends were trimmed by 1 base and 8 bases, with 14 bases remaining between them. CDR3 DNA sequence: TGTGCCTGGAGTGATGGGTTGTCGGAAGAAGCTTTCTTT. Protein sequence: CAWSDGLSEEAFF.

This clonotype was counted many times. The gene calls are TRBV6-1 and TRBJ1-2; a possible D gene is TRBD1 (6 bases). V was cut by 5 bases and J by 0 bases, with 13 bases left in between. Germline V CDR1 and CDR2: MNHNS, SASEGT. This CDR3 region has 15 residues. CDR3 DNA: TGTGCCAGCAGTCGAGCAAGGGGGGCTAACTATGGCTACACCTTC. Encoded protein: CASSRARGANYGYTF.